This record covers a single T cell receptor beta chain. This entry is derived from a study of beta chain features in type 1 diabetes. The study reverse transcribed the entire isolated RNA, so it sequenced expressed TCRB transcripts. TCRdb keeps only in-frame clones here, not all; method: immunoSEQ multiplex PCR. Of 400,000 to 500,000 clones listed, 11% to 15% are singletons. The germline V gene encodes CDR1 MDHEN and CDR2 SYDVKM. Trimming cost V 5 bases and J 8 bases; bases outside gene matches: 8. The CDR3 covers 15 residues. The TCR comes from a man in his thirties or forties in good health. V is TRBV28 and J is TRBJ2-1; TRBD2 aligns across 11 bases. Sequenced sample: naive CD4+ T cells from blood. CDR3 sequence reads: CASSETSGMLDEQFF. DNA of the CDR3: TGTGCCAGCAGTGAGACTAGCGGGATGCTCGATGAGCAGTTCTTC. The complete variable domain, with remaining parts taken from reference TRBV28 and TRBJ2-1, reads DVKVTQSSRYLVKRTGEKVFLECVQDMDHENMFWYRQDPGLGLRLIYFSYDVKMKEKGDIPEGYSVSREKKERFSLILESASTNQTSMYLCASSETSGMLDEQFFGPGTRLTVL.